The T cell receptor beta chain described here comes from a study of metastatic and nonmetastatic thyroid tumors (dated by TCRdb to about 2020). For context, the study as a whole: The researchers compared repertoires between peripheral blood samples and tumor or nodule tissue samples from patients with malignant or benign thyroid disease. General findings and caveats noted by the study authors: In both blood and tumor samples, TCR beta diversity was reported to be significantly higher in malignant tumors than in benign nodules.

The table lists this clone with a few counts. This clone's antigen is unknown. Base qualities are not at hand, and no much larger clone is one base apart. Library preparation used PCR. Sequencing took place on an Illumina HiSeq 4000. The TCR beta-chain CDR3 region of each patient was profiled by high-throughput sequencing. In the paper's pipeline: Drawing on CDR3 differences between clinicopathological groups, the researchers built a classifier meant to tell apart patients with distant-metastatic papillary thyroid cancer. The Shannon index was used to assess repertoire diversity, and the Morisita-Horn index was used to assess tumor-blood repertoire similarity. The public sequencing data were trimmed at Q25 with fastp and processed into clonotypes with MiXCR by TCRdb, which kept only in-frame beta chains. None of the V and J calls come from the authors' own analysis; TCRdb made them. This sample comprises tens of thousands of clones, more than 15% of them detected only once. The ten largest account for roughly 7.1% of the sample.

None of the patients had been given any treatment before thyroid surgery. Using T-cell receptor beta sequencing, the study looked back at clinical samples from patients collected from about 2011 to 2019. Sequenced input: blood. This sequence was found in a female donor with papillary thyroid cancer or a benign thyroid nodule (not recorded which). Some clones in this sample may be carry-over from other donors' samples.

The CDR3: CATSSLTGGFDEQYF. The DNA sequence is as follows: TGTGCCACCAGCTCCTTGACAGGGGGCTTTGACGAGCAGTACTTC. Rearrangement joined TRBV15 to TRBJ2-7; the central 10 bases match TRBD1. The CDR3 spans 15 residues, from the cysteine through the phenylalanine. Only the CDR3 DNA is retained, 45 bases long and in frame from the first base. The germline V gene (reference sequence) specifies LNHNV as CDR1 and YYDKDF as CDR2. V is trimmed back by 5 bases and J by 5 bases, and the junction contains 9 bases that no gene match accounts for.